This is a list of T cell receptor beta chains from one sample in a study of long-term antiretroviral therapy in people with HIV. Only in-frame clones appear in the TCRdb table, and some are missing; sequencing was by immunoSEQ multiplex PCR. The table shows around 15,000 clones, with approximately 87% occurring only once. Sequencing was performed on unsorted PBMCs, taken 0.7 years before starting antiretroviral therapy. These receptor sequences come from a man in his forties or fifties with HIV. CDR3s include the opening cysteine and the closing phenylalanine or tryptophan. Fields, in order: V gene, J gene, clone size, D gene, CDR3 protein, CDR3 DNA. D genes are given only for firm matches. Clone size, where shown, is once, few, many, or a class for clones that have expanded.

v_gene: TRBV2
j_gene: TRBJ1-5
abundance: large
d_gene: .
CDR3aa: CASSSNWSNQPQHF
CDR3nt: TGTGCCAGCAGTTCTAATTGGAGCAATCAGCCCCAGCATTTT

v_gene: TRBV10-3
j_gene: TRBJ2-2
abundance: .
d_gene: TRBD1
CDR3aa: CAISERSGQLNTGELFF
CDR3nt: TGTGCCATCAGTGAGCGTTCGGGACAGCTGAACACCGGGGAGCTGTTTTTT

v_gene: TRBV2
j_gene: TRBJ2-7
abundance: .
d_gene: TRBD2
CDR3aa: CASSSPTSSGYEQYF
CDR3nt: TGTGCCAGCAGTTCCCCGACTAGCAGTGGGTACGAGCAGTACTTC

v_gene: TRBV4-1
j_gene: TRBJ2-3
abundance: .
d_gene: .
CDR3aa: CASSQGGGTNTDTQYF
CDR3nt: TGCGCCAGCAGCCAAGGTGGCGGCACAAACACAGATACGCAGTATTTT

v_gene: TRBV18
j_gene: TRBJ2-7
abundance: once
d_gene: .
CDR3aa: CASSPRKGVTYEQYF
CDR3nt: TGTGCCAGCTCACCACGCAAGGGGGTAACCTACGAGCAGTACTTC

v_gene: TRBV13
j_gene: TRBJ1-2
abundance: large
d_gene: .
CDR3aa: CASSLVASGNFYGYTF
CDR3nt: TGTGCCAGCAGCTTAGTTGCCAGCGGGAATTTCTATGGCTACACCTTC

v_gene: TRBV2
j_gene: TRBJ2-7
abundance: .
d_gene: .
CDR3aa: CASSRDRPDSYEQYF
CDR3nt: TGTGCCAGCAGTAGGGACCGACCAGACTCCTACGAGCAGTACTTC

v_gene: TRBV5-4
j_gene: TRBJ1-2
abundance: .
d_gene: .
CDR3aa: CASSPAPTALTNYGYTF
CDR3nt: TGTGCCAGCAGCCCGGCCCCGACCGCTCTGACTAACTATGGCTACACCTTC

v_gene: TRBV2
j_gene: TRBJ2-2
abundance: .
d_gene: .
CDR3aa: CASSEEKVTGELFF
CDR3nt: TGTGCCAGCAGTGAAGAAAAGGTGACCGGGGAGCTGTTTTTT

v_gene: TRBV5-8
j_gene: TRBJ2-7
abundance: .
d_gene: .
CDR3aa: CASSRKSRGSYEQYF
CDR3nt: TGTGCCAGCAGCCGAAAATCAAGGGGGTCCTACGAGCAGTACTTC

v_gene: TRBV11-1
j_gene: TRBJ1-2
abundance: .
d_gene: .
CDR3aa: CASRGRGDYGYTF
CDR3nt: TGTGCCAGCAGGGGCAGGGGAGACTATGGCTACACCTTC

v_gene: TRBV11-1
j_gene: TRBJ2-7
abundance: once
d_gene: .
CDR3aa: CASSLQGYEQYF
CDR3nt: TGTGCCAGCAGCTTACAGGGCTACGAGCAGTACTTC

v_gene: TRBV9
j_gene: TRBJ1-2
abundance: .
d_gene: TRBD1
CDR3aa: CASSRGQVYGYTF
CDR3nt: TGTGCCAGCAGCCGCGGACAGGTCTATGGCTACACCTTC

v_gene: TRBV19
j_gene: TRBJ2-5
abundance: .
d_gene: .
CDR3aa: CASSIGRGYQETQYF
CDR3nt: TGTGCCAGTAGTATAGGACGGGGGTATCAAGAGACCCAGTACTTC

v_gene: TRBV30
j_gene: TRBJ1-3
abundance: few
d_gene: TRBD1
CDR3aa: CAWKVRGTGNTIYF
CDR3nt: TGTGCCTGGAAGGTCAGGGGGACTGGAAACACCATATATTTT

v_gene: TRBV5-1
j_gene: TRBJ1-2
abundance: .
d_gene: TRBD1
CDR3aa: CASSSGQPEKGYTF
CDR3nt: TGCGCCAGCAGCTCGGGACAGCCCGAAAAGGGCTACACCTTC

v_gene: TRBV28
j_gene: TRBJ2-3
abundance: .
d_gene: TRBD2
CDR3aa: CASSRRDYLAGGFTDTQYF
CDR3nt: TGTGCCAGCAGTCGACGGGACTATCTTGCAGGAGGGTTCACAGATACGCAGTATTTT

v_gene: TRBV7-2
j_gene: TRBJ2-7
abundance: .
d_gene: .
CDR3aa: CASSRTEYEQYF
CDR3nt: TGTGCCAGCAGCAGGACAGAGTACGAGCAGTACTTC

v_gene: TRBV10-3
j_gene: TRBJ2-7
abundance: .
d_gene: TRBD2
CDR3aa: CAISDSGRGYEQYF
CDR3nt: TGTGCCATCAGTGACAGCGGGAGGGGGTACGAGCAGTACTTC